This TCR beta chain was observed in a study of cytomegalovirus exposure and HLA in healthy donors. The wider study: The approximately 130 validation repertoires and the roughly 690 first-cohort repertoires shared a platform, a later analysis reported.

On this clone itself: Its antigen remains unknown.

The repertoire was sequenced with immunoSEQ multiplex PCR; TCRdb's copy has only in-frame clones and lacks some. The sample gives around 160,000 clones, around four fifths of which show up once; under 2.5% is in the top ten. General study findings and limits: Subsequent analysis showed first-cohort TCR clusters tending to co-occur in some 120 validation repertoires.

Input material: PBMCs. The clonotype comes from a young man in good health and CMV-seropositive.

In DNA, the CDR3 is TGTGCCAGCAGTGAATTAGGGCTAGCGGGGGGTAGTGAGCAGTTCTTC. Translated, it gives CASSELGLAGGSEQFF. V usage is TRBV2 and J usage is TRBJ2-1; 11 bases line up with TRBD2. Germline V gene sequence: CDR1 SNHLY, CDR2 FYNNEI. This CDR3 comprises 16 residues. Trimming cost V 2 bases and J 9 bases; bases outside gene matches: 9.